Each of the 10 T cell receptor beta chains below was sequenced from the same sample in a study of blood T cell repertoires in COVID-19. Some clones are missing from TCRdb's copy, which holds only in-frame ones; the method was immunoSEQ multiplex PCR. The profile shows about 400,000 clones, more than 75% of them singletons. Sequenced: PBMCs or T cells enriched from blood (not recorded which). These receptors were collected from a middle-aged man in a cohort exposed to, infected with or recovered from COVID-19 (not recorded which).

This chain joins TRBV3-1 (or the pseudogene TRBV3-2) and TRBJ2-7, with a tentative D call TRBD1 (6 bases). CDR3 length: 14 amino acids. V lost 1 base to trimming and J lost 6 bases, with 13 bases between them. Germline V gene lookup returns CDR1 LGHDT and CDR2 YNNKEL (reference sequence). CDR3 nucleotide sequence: TGTGCCAGCAGCCAAGGGACAGTTGGTTCCGAGCAGTACTTC. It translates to CASSQGTVGSEQYF.

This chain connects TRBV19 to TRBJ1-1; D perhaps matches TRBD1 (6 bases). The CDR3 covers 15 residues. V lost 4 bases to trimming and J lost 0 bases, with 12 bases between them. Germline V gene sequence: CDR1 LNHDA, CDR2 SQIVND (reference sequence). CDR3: CASSTQDRLNTEAFF. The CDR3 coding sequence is TGTGCCAGTAGTACACAGGACAGATTGAACACTGAAGCTTTCTTT. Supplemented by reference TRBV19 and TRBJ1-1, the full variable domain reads DGGITQSPKYLFRKEGQNVTLSCEQNLNHDAMYWYRQDPGQGLRLIYYSQIVNDFQKGDIAEGYSVSREKKESFPLTVTSAQKNPTAFYLCASSTQDRLNTEAFFGQGTRLTVV.

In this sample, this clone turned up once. CDR3 bases: TGCAGCGTTGGCCCCGGGGGGTCTGGGGTATATGGCTACACCTTC. Its protein is CSVGPGGSGVYGYTF. The V call is TRBV29-1, the J call TRBJ1-2; D is possibly TRBD1 (5 bases). The germline CDR1 and CDR2 sequences are SQVTM and ANQGSEA. This CDR3 comprises 15 residues. V was trimmed by 4 bases and J by 5 bases, leaving 20 bases between them.

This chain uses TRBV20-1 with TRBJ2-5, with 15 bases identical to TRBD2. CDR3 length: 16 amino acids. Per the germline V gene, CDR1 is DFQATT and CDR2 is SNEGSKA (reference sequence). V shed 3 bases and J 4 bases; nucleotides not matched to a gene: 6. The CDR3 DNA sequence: TGCAGTGCTAGTGCTCCGGGACTAGCGGGAGGAGAGACCCAGTACTTC. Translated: CSASAPGLAGGETQYF.

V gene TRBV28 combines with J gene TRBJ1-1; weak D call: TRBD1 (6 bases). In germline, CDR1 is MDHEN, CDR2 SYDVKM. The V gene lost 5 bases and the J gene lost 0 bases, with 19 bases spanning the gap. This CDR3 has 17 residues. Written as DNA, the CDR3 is TGTGCCAGCAGTCCCGACAGGAGTTACCAATTGAACACTGAAGCTTTCTTT. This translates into CASSPDRSYQLNTEAFF.

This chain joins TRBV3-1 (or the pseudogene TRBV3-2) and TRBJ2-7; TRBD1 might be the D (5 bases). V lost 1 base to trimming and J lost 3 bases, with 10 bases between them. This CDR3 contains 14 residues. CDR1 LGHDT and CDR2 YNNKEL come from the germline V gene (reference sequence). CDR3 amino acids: CASSQGQSVYEQYF. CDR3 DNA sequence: TGTGCCAGCAGCCAAGGACAGAGCGTCTACGAGCAGTACTTC.

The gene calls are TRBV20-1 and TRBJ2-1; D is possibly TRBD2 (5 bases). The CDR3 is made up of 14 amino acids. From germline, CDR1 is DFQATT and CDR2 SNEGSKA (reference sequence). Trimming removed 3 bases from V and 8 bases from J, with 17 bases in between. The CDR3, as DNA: TGCAGTGCTAGTCTCCTAGCAACCCAGGATGAGCAGTTCTTC. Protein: CSASLLATQDEQFF.

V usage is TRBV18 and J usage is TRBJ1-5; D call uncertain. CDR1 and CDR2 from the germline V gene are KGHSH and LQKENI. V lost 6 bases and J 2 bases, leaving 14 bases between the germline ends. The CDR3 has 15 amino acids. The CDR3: CASSRDGAGNQPQHF. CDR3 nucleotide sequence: TGTGCCAGCTCCCGCGACGGTGCGGGCAATCAGCCCCAGCATTTT.

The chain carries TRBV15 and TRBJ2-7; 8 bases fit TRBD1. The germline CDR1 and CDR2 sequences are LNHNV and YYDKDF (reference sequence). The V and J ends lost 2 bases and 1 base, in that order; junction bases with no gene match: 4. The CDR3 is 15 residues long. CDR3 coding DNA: TGTGCCACCAGCAGATCCGGGACAGGTTCCTACGAGCAGTACTTC. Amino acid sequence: CATSRSGTGSYEQYF.

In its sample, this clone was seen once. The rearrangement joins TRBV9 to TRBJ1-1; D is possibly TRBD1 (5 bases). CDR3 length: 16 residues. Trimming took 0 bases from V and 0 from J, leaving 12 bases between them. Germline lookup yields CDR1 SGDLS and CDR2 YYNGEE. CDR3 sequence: CASSVGVTVMNTEAFF. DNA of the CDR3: TGTGCCAGCAGCGTAGGGGTGACAGTCATGAACACTGAAGCTTTCTTT. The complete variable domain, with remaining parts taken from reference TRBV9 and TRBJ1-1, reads DSGVTQTPKHLITATGQRVTLRCSPRSGDLSVYWYQQSLDQGLQFLIQYYNGEERAKGNILERFSAQQFPDLHSELNLSSLELGDSALYFCASSVGVTVMNTEAFFGQGTRLTVV.